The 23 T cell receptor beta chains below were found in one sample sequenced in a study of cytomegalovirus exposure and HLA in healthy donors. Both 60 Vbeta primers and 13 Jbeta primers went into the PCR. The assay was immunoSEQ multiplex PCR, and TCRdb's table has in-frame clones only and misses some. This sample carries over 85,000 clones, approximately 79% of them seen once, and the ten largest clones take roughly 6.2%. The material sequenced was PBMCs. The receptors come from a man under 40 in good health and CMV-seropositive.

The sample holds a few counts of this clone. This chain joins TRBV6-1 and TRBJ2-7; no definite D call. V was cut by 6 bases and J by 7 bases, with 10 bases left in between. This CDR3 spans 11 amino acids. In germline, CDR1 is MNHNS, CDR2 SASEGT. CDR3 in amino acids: CASRAETEQYF. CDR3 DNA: TGTGCCAGCAGGGCAGAGACTGAGCAGTACTTC.

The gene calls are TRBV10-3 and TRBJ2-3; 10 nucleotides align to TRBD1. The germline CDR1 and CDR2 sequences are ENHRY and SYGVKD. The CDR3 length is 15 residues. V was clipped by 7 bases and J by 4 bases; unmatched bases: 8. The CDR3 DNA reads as TGTGCCATCACCAAGACAGGGGGCACCGCAGATACGCAGTATTTT. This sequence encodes CAITKTGGTADTQYF.

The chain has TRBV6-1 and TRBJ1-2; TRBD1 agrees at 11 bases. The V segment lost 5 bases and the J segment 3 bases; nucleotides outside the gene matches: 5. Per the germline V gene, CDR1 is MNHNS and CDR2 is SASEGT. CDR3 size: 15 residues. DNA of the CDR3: TGTGCCAGCAGTTTAGGGACAGGGGGGTACTATGGCTACACCTTC. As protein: CASSLGTGGYYGYTF.

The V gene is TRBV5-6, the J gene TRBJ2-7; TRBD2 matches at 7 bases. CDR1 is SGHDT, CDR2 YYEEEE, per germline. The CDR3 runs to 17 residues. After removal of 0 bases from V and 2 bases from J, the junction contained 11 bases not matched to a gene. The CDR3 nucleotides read TGTGCCAGCAGCTTGGAGTTCGGGGGGTCCTCCACCTACGAGCAGTACTTC. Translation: CASSLEFGGSSTYEQYF.

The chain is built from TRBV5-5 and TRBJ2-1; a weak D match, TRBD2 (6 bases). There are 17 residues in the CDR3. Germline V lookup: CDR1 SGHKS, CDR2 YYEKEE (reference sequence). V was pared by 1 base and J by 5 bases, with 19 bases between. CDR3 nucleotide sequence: TGTGCCAGCAGCTTGTCGCTGCCGGGACTGGGACACAATGAGCAGTTCTTC. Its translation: CASSLSLPGLGHNEQFF.

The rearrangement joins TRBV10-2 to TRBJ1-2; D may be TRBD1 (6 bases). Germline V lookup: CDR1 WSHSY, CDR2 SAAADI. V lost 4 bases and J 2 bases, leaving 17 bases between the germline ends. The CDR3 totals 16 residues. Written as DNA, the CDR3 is TGCGCCAGCAGTGTCCCCCCAGGGGATAAAAACTATGGCTACACCTTC. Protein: CASSVPPGDKNYGYTF.

Written as DNA, the CDR3 is TGCGCCAGCAGGGGCCTCCGGGTAGCGGGGGGCGGGGGACAAGAGACCCAGTACTTC. Translation: CASRGLRVAGGGGQETQYF. This chain uses TRBV4-3 with TRBJ2-5, with 10 bases matching TRBD2. J lost 2 bases, V lost 6 bases, and 18 bases had no gene match. CDR3 size: 19 residues. CDR1 is LGHNA and CDR2 is YSLEER in the germline V gene.

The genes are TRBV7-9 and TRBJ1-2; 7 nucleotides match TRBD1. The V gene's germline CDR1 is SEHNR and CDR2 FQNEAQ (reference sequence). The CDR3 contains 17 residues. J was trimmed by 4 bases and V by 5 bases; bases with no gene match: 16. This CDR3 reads CASSQGRSTGASYGYTF. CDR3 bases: TGTGCCAGCAGCCAAGGTCGGAGTACAGGGGCTTCCTATGGCTACACCTTC.

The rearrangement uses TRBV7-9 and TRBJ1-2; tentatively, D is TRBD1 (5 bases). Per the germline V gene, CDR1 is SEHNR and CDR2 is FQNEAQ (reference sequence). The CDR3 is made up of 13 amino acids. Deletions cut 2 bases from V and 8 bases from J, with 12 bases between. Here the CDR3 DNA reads TGTGCCAGCAGCTTAACCGCAGGGATCGGCTACACCTTC. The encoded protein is CASSLTAGIGYTF. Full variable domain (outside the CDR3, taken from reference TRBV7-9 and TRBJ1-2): DTGVSQNPRHKITKRGQNVTFRCDPISEHNRLYWYRQTLGQGPEFLTYFQNEAQLEKSRLLSDRFSAERPKGSFSTLEIQRTEQGDSAMYLCASSLTAGIGYTFGSGTRLTVV.

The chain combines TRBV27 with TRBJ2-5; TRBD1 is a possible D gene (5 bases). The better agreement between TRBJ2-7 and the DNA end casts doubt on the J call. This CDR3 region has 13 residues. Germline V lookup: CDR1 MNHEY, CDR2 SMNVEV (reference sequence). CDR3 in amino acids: CASSLFRGYEQYF. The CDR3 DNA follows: TGTGCCAGCAGTTTATTTAGGGGCTACGAGCAGTACTTC.

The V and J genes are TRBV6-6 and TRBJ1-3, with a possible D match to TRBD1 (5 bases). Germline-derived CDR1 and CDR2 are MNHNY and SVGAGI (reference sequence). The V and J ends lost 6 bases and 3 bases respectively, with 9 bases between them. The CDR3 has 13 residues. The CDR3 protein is CASSQGSGNTIYF. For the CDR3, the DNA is TGTGCCAGCAGCCAGGGAAGTGGAAACACCATATATTTT.

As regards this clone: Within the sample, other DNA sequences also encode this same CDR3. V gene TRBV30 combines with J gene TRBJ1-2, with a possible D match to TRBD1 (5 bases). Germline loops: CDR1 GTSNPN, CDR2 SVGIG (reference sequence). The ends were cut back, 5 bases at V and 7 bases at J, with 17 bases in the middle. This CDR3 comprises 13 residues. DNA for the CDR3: TGTGCCTGGGGGGAGGTCCAGGGCCCTGGCTACACCTTC. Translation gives CAWGEVQGPGYTF.

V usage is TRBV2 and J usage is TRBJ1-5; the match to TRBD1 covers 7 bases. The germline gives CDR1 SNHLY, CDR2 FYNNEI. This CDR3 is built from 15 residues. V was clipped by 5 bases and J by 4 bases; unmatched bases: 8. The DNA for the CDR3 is TGTGCCAGCAGTCAAGTCGGGACAGTTAATCAGCCCCAGCATTTT. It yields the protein CASSQVGTVNQPQHF.

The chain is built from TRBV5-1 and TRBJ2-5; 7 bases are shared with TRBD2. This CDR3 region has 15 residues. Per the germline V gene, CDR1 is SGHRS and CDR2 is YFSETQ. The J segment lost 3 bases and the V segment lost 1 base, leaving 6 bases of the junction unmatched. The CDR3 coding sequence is TGCGCCAGCAGCTTGATGGGACTACTCGAAGAGACCCAGTACTTC. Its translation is CASSLMGLLEETQYF.

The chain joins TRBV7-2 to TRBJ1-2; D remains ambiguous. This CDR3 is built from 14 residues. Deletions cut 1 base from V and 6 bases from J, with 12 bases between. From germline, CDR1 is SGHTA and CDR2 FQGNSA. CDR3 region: CASSLGREGNGYTF. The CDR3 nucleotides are TGTGCCAGCAGCTTAGGACGGGAGGGTAATGGCTACACCTTC.

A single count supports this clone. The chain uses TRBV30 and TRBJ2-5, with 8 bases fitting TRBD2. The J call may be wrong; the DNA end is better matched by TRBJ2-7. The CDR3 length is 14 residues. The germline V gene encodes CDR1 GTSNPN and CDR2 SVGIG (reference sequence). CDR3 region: CAWSVYRGGYEQYF. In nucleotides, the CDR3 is TGTGCCTGGAGTGTATACCGGGGGGGCTACGAGCAGTACTTC.

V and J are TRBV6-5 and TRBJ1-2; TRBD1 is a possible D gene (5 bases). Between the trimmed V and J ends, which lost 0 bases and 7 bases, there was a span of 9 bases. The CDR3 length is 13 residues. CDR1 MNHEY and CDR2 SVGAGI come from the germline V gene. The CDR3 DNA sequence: TGTGCCAGCAGTTACTCCCAGGGTCGTGGCTACACCTTC. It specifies CASSYSQGRGYTF.

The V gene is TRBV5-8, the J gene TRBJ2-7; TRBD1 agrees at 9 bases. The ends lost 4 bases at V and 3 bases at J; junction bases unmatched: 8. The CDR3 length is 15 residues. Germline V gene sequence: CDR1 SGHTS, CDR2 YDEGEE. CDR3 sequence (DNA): TGTGCCAGCAGCCTGACACAGGGGGCATTCTACGAGCAGTACTTC. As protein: CASSLTQGAFYEQYF.

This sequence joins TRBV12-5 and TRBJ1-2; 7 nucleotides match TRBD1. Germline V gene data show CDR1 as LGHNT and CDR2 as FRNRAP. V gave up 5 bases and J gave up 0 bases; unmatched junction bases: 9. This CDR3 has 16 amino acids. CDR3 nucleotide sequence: TGTGCTAGTGGTCCCTCCGAAAGGGGGCCTAACTATGGCTACACCTTC. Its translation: CASGPSERGPNYGYTF.

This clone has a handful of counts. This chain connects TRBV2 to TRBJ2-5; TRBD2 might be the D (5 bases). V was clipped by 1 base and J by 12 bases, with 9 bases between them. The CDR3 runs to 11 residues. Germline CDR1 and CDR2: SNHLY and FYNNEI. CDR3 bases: TGTGCCAGCAGTGAAGGACTGAGGGAGTACTTC. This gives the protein CASSEGLREYF.

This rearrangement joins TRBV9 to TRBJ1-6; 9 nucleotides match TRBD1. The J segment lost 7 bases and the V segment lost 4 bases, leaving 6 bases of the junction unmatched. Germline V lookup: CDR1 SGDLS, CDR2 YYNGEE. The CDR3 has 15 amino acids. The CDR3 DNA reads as TGTGCCAGCAGCCCTTCCGACAGGGGGAATTCACCCCTCCACTTT. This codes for CASSPSDRGNSPLHF.

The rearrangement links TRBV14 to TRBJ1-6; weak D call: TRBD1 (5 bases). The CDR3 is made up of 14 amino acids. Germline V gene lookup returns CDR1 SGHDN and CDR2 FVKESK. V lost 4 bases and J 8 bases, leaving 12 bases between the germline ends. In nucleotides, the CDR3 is TGTGCCAGCAGCCGCGGGACGGTTTATTCACCCCTCCACTTT. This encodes CASSRGTVYSPLHF.

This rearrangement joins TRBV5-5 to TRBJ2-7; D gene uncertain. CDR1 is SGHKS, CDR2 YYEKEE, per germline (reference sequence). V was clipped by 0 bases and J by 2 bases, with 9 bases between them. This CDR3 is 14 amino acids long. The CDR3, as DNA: TGTGCCAGCAGCTTGGTCCCGAGGACCTACGAGCAGTACTTC. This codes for CASSLVPRTYEQYF.